The 7 T cell receptor beta chains below were found in one sample sequenced in a study of T cells in women clearing cervical HPV infection. Using immunoSEQ multiplex PCR, the repertoire was profiled, and TCRdb retains in-frame clones only, with some absent. This repertoire includes under 25,000 clones. Sequencing input: blood buffy coat. These receptors were obtained from a woman aged 18-70 years with a cervical HPV16 infection that either progressed to CIN3+ or cleared (not recorded which).

The part of the CDR3 DNA that was read is TGTGCCAGCAGTGTTTCGGACACGACCCCCCCCGATGTT. Its protein is CASSVSDTTPPDV. The full CDR3 is CASSVSDTTPPDVAFF. The V call is TRBV6-2 or TRBV6-3, the J call TRBJ1-1, with D possibly being TRBD1 (5 bases). The read finishes 3 residues shy of the CDR3 end, and the germline J gene is used to complete it. CDR3 length: 16 residues. CDR1 is MNHEY, CDR2 SVGEGT, per germline.

Concerning this clone itself: From the germline J gene comes the end of the CDR3, since the read stops 3 residues before it. The chain employs TRBV7-9 and TRBJ2-5, with D perhaps TRBD1 (5 bases). Trimming left V 5 bases short and J 2 bases short, with 15 bases between. The length of the CDR3 is 15 residues. Germline V gives CDR1 SEHNR, CDR2 FQNEAQ (reference sequence). CDR3 DNA (partial): TGTGCCAGCAGCCCCCCGACAGTCCTACAAGAGACC. It is translated as CASSPPTVLQET. The entire CDR3 sequence reads CASSPPTVLQETQYF.

Notes on this clone: From the germline J gene comes the end of the CDR3, since the read stops 3 residues before it. The chain is built from TRBV4-2 and TRBJ2-2; TRBD2 matches at 9 bases. Germline V gives CDR1 LGHNA, CDR2 YNFKEQ. This CDR3 spans 18 amino acids. With 0 bases clipped from V and 2 bases from J, the junction kept 7 bases outside the gene matches. CDR3 in amino acids: CASSQDQGTSYNTGELFF. CDR3 DNA (partial): TGTGCCAGCAGCCAAGATCAAGGGACTAGCTATAACACCGGGGAG.

Turning to this clone: The read stops 3 residues short of the end of the CDR3; the missing end is completed from the germline J gene. This chain uses TRBV9 with TRBJ1-2; weak D call: TRBD1 (6 bases). CDR3 size: 17 residues. Germline assignment: CDR1 SGDLS and CDR2 YYNGEE. The V and J ends lost 4 bases and 2 bases respectively, with 21 bases between them. CDR3 DNA (partial): TGTGCCAGCAGCCATAGACAGGATGACTACAGAAACTATGGC. It encodes CASSHRQDDYRNYG. The whole CDR3 protein reads CASSHRQDDYRNYGYTF.

With respect to this clone: The read falls 3 residues short of the CDR3 end, and the missing part is taken from the germline J gene. The chain combines TRBV29-1 with TRBJ1-1, with 8 positions matching TRBD1. This CDR3 region has 12 residues. Per the germline V gene, CDR1 is SQVTM and CDR2 is ANQGSEA. V was clipped by 5 bases and J by 4 bases; unmatched bases: 3. CDR3 sequence reads: CSVTQGGTEAFF. The covered CDR3 bases are TGCAGCGTTACACAGGGGGGCACTGAA.

In regard to this clone: The read terminates 3 residues before the CDR3 end, so the remaining end is supplied by the germline J gene. The V and J genes are TRBV20-1 and TRBJ2-5; 8 positions agree with TRBD1. The CDR3 is 15 residues long. The germline V gene has CDR1 DFQATT and CDR2 SNEGSKA (reference sequence). The trim removed 6 bases at V and 3 bases at J, leaving 12 bases unmatched. CDR3 sequence: CSARGSDRAKETQYF. The part of the CDR3 DNA that was read is TGCAGTGCCCGGGGTTCGGACAGGGCTAAAGAGACC.

A remark on this clone: The sequenced fragment ends 3 residues before the CDR3 boundary, so the rest is inferred from the germline J gene. The chain is built from TRBV2 and TRBJ1-4; maybe TRBD1 (5 bases). Germline CDR1 SNHLY, CDR2 FYNNEI. The CDR3 has 17 residues. The CDR3 spells CASSERSGISGANVLFF. CDR3 DNA (partial): TGTGCCAGCAGTGAAAGGTCCGGTATCTCTGGGGCCAACGTA. The whole variable domain, filled in from reference TRBV2 and TRBJ1-4, reads EPEVTQTPSHQVTQMGQEVILRCVPISNHLYFYWYRQILGQKVEFLVSFYNNEISEKSEIFDDQFSVERPDGSNFTLKIRSTKLEDSAMYFCASSERSGISGANVLFFGSGTQLSVL.